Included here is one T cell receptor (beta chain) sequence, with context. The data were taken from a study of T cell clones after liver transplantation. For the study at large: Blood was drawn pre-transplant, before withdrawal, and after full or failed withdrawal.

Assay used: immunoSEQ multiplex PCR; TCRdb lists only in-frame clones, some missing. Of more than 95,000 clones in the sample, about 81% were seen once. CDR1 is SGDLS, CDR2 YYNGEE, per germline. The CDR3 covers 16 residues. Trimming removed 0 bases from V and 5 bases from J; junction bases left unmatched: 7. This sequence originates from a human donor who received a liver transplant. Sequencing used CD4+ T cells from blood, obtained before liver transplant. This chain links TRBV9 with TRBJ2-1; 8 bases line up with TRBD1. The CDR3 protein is CASSVVGGQGDNEQFF. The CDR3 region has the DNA TGTGCCAGCAGCGTAGTAGGTGGACAGGGAGACAATGAGCAGTTCTTC.